Listed below are T cell receptor beta chains from one sample, sequenced in a study of cytomegalovirus exposure and HLA in healthy donors. This table comes from immunoSEQ multiplex PCR, and its TCRdb copy is limited to in-frame clones, with some not included. The table includes 130,000 to 150,000 clones, around four fifths detected once. The sample comprised PBMCs. The receptors come from a woman aged 55 to 70 in good health and CMV-seropositive. Each CDR3 is given with its conserved first and last residue. The D gene is left open where the match is weak. Size is omitted from some rows. Given values are once, few, many or a class for expanded clones.

-	-	TRBV6-5	TRBJ2-1	CASSYSGKGEQFF	TGTGCCAGCAGTTATTCAGGGAAGGGTGAGCAGTTCTTC
-	-	TRBV27	TRBJ2-7	CASSSRGSSYEQYF	TGTGCCAGCAGTTCCCGGGGGAGCTCCTACGAGCAGTACTTC
-	-	TRBV7-9	TRBJ1-1	CASSPPWRTTEAFF	TGTGCCAGCAGCCCGCCGTGGAGGACCACTGAAGCTTTCTTT
-	-	TRBV11-2	TRBJ2-2	CASKRAGTGELFF	TGTGCCAGCAAGCGGGCGGGCACCGGGGAGCTGTTTTTT
-	TRBD1	TRBV18	TRBJ2-7	CASSSTGGQGYEQYF	TGTGCCAGCTCATCCACCGGGGGACAGGGCTACGAGCAGTACTTC
-	-	TRBV15	TRBJ1-4	CATSRDSANEKLFF	TGTGCCACCAGCAGAGATTCGGCTAATGAAAAACTGTTTTTT
-	-	TRBV25-1	TRBJ2-3	CASSSVSLTADTQYF	TGTGCCAGCAGTTCCGTCTCCCTGACAGCCGATACGCAGTATTTT
-	-	TRBV7-2	TRBJ2-7	CASSQTEASRGAEQYF	TGTGCCAGCAGTCAAACCGAGGCTAGCCGGGGTGCCGAGCAGTACTTC
-	TRBD2	TRBV5-4	TRBJ2-2	CASSSTTAGVTGELFF	TGTGCCAGCAGCTCAACAACAGCGGGAGTGACCGGGGAGCTGTTTTTT
-	-	TRBV7-2	TRBJ2-2	CASSLASFPISSGELFF	TGTGCCAGCAGCTTAGCGTCTTTCCCTATTAGCTCCGGGGAGCTGTTTTTT
-	TRBD2	TRBV4-2	TRBJ2-7	CASSWGLAGSSYEQYF	TGTGCCAGCAGCTGGGGACTAGCGGGAAGCTCCTACGAGCAGTACTTC
-	TRBD1	TRBV4-1	TRBJ2-3	CASSHTGGERGTDTQYF	TGCGCCAGCAGCCACACAGGGGGCGAGCGGGGCACAGATACGCAGTATTTT
-	TRBD1	TRBV19	TRBJ1-5	CATLGTGNQPQHF	TGTGCCACTCTCGGGACAGGCAATCAGCCCCAGCATTTT
few	-	TRBV30	TRBJ2-7	CAWREEPTVSYEQYF	TGTGCCTGGAGGGAAGAACCGACAGTCTCCTACGAGCAGTACTTC
-	TRBD2	TRBV19	TRBJ2-1	CASRRAGAGNEQFF	TGTGCCAGTAGGAGAGCGGGAGCGGGGAATGAGCAGTTCTTC
-	-	TRBV27	TRBJ1-6	CASSREGYSPLHF	TGTGCCAGCAGTCGAGAGGGTTATTCACCCCTCCACTTT